The 13 T cell receptor beta chains in this list originate from one sample, sequenced in a study of early T cells in non-severe SARS-CoV-2 infection. One entry per CDR3 protein, called by TCRdb with MiXCR from the 5' RACE reads. The data contain more than 85,000 distinct CDR3 sequences, 15% to 20% of them singletons. The sequenced sample was whole blood. The receptors were sampled from an adult who was a healthcare worker with PCR-confirmed SARS-CoV-2 infection or an uninfected control (not recorded which).

This clonotype was counted ten times or more. V and J are TRBV24-1 and TRBJ1-5; possibly TRBD1 for D (5 bases). This CDR3 spans 16 amino acids. Deletions cut 4 bases from V and 1 base from J, with 13 bases between. CDR1 and CDR2 (germline): KGHDR, SFDVKD. The CDR3 here is CATSDHTRGSNQPQHF. The CDR3 region has the DNA TGTGCCACCAGTGACCACACTAGGGGAAGCAATCAGCCCCAGCATTTT.

This clonotype was observed a few times. V is TRBV20-1 and J is TRBJ1-5; D unclear. Between the trimmed V and J ends, which lost 2 bases and 4 bases, there was a span of 9 bases. Germline V gene data show CDR1 as DFQATT and CDR2 as SNEGSKA (reference sequence). CDR3 length: 13 residues. The CDR3 sequence is CSARSVPNQPQHF. As DNA, the CDR3 is TGCAGTGCTAGATCCGTTCCTAATCAGCCCCAGCATTTT.

The chain joins TRBV7-6 to TRBJ2-7, with D unresolved. Germline loops: CDR1 SGHVS, CDR2 FNYEAQ. This CDR3 region has 14 residues. With 5 bases removed from V and 1 base from J, the gap between germline ends came to 12 bases. The CDR3 region is CASSPIGSSYEQYF. CDR3 DNA: TGTGCCAGCAGCCCCATAGGAAGTTCCTACGAGCAGTACTTC.

The chain links TRBV11-2 to TRBJ1-5; D remains unclear. V dropped 5 bases and J dropped 0 bases, with 11 bases sitting between them. There are 15 residues in the CDR3. Germline V gene lookup returns CDR1 SGHAT and CDR2 FQNNGV. This CDR3 reads CASSALAGSNQPQHF. CDR3 DNA: TGTGCCAGCAGCGCCCTTGCGGGTAGCAATCAGCCCCAGCATTTT.

This clonotype was seen a handful of times. The chain is built from TRBV28 and TRBJ1-5; 7 bases match TRBD1. CDR1 and CDR2 from the germline V gene are MDHEN and SYDVKM. Losses at the gene ends were 2 bases for V and 3 bases for J; bases not matched to a gene: 4. The CDR3 is 15 residues long. The CDR3 protein is CASSLRQGYNQPQHF. The CDR3 bases are TGTGCCAGCAGTTTAAGACAGGGTTACAATCAGCCCCAGCATTTT.

A few counts support this clonotype. DNA for the CDR3: TGCAGTGCTAGAGAACTCGGGGGGGACTACGAGCAGTACTTC. Translated, it gives CSARELGGDYEQYF. The chain combines TRBV20-1 with TRBJ2-7, with TRBD2 matching over 8 bases. The CDR3 loop spans 14 amino acids. J was trimmed by 3 bases and V by 0 bases; bases with no gene match: 4. Germline V CDR1 and CDR2: DFQATT, SNEGSKA (reference sequence).

The genes are TRBV29-1 and TRBJ2-1; D is uncertain. CDR1 is SQVTM and CDR2 is ANQGSEA in the germline V gene. V lost 7 bases and J lost 1, with 11 bases in between. CDR3 size: 13 residues. For the CDR3, the DNA is TGCAGCGATAGGCAGGTATCCTACAATGAGCAGTTCTTC. Its translation is CSDRQVSYNEQFF.

This clonotype turned up a few times. The chain has TRBV7-9 and TRBJ2-1; 12 positions match TRBD2. The CDR3 runs 15 residues. V was clipped by 5 bases and J by 5 bases; unmatched bases: 4. Germline CDR1 and CDR2: SEHNR and FQNEAQ (reference sequence). The chain's CDR3 is CASSPRTSGDNEQFF. The CDR3 bases are TGTGCCAGCAGCCCACGGACTAGCGGGGACAATGAGCAGTTCTTC.

The chain links TRBV6-6 to TRBJ2-7; D ambiguous. The length of the CDR3 is 18 residues. CDR1 is MNHNY and CDR2 is SVGAGI in the germline V gene (reference sequence). Trimming pared 1 base from V and 4 bases from J, leaving 23 bases between. CDR3: CASSYFILDSGDRYEQYF. CDR3 DNA: TGTGCCAGCAGTTACTTTATACTCGATTCGGGTGATCGGTACGAGCAGTACTTC.

This clonotype was seen many times. The J gene is TRBJ2-1, the V gene TRBV12-3 or TRBV12-4, with D perhaps TRBD1 (6 bases). CDR3 length: 16 residues. Trimming took off 3 bases at V and 5 bases at J, with 17 bases between the two ends. CDR3 sequence (DNA): TGTGCCAGCAGTTTGGTCGGACAGACATTACACAATGAGCAGTTCTTC. Translating gives CASSLVGQTLHNEQFF.

As DNA, the CDR3 is TGTGTCACCCTCACAGGGGCAGGCTACGAGCAGTACTTC. Encoded protein: CVTLTGAGYEQYF. This chain joins TRBV28 and TRBJ2-7; 7 nucleotides line up with TRBD1. The CDR3 runs to 13 residues. Per germline, CDR1 MDHEN and CDR2 SYDVKM.

This clonotype appeared many times. The chain couples TRBV9 to TRBJ2-3; 12 bases line up with TRBD2. Germline CDR1 is SGDLS and CDR2 is YYNGEE. CDR3 size: 15 residues. J lost 4 bases, V lost 5 bases, and 5 bases had no gene match. The CDR3 sequence is CASSDRLAGADTQYF. DNA of the CDR3: TGTGCCAGCAGTGACCGACTAGCGGGAGCAGATACGCAGTATTTT.

The chain has TRBV27 and TRBJ1-2; TRBD1 matches at 9 bases. The germline V gene encodes CDR1 MNHEY and CDR2 SMNVEV (reference sequence). This CDR3 has 14 amino acids. With 6 bases clipped from V and 1 base from J, the junction kept 3 bases outside the gene matches. CDR3 region: CASRRTGVNYGYTF. In DNA, the CDR3 is TGTGCCAGCAGAAGGACAGGGGTTAACTATGGCTACACCTTC.